The 12 T cell receptor beta chains below all came from one sample that was sequenced in a study of blood T cell repertoires in COVID-19. TCRdb's table, derived via immunoSEQ multiplex PCR, lists solely in-frame clones and lacks some. There are some 390,000 clones in the sample; 75% to 90% occur only once, and roughly 1.4% lies in the top ten. The sample was peripheral blood. Receptor source: a woman aged 35 to 49 with COVID-19, enrolled during active disease.

This clone was recorded only once. V and J are TRBV7-2 and TRBJ2-1; 8 nucleotides line up with TRBD1. With 4 bases clipped from V and 4 bases from J, the junction kept 12 bases outside the gene matches. The CDR3 is made up of 17 amino acids. Germline-derived CDR1 and CDR2 are SGHTA and FQGNSA. CDR3 bases: TGTGCCAGCAGCTCACGACAGGGGACAATACTTTACAATGAGCAGTTCTTC. This encodes CASSSRQGTILYNEQFF.

The CDR3 protein is CSVDAAWEQFF. Here the CDR3 DNA reads TGCAGCGTTGATGCCGCGTGGGAGCAGTTCTTC. The chain joins TRBV29-1 to TRBJ2-1; D is unclear. Germline CDR1 reads SQVTM; CDR2 reads ANQGSEA. Deletions cut 3 bases from V and 10 bases from J, with 10 bases between. The CDR3 runs 11 residues.

The rearrangement links TRBV6-6 to TRBJ1-6; D gene ambiguous. Germline V gene data show CDR1 as MNHNY and CDR2 as SVGAGI (reference sequence). The CDR3 runs to 14 residues. Trimming shortened V by 7 bases and J by 9 bases, and 16 bases separated the two germline ends. The CDR3 DNA is TGTGCCAGCACCGGAGCGCCGGAAGGTTCACCCCTCCACTTT. Protein sequence: CASTGAPEGSPLHF.

The chain has TRBV6-5 and TRBJ2-7; TRBD1 aligns across 8 bases. There are 16 residues in the CDR3. Trimming removed 2 bases from V and 6 bases from J; junction bases left unmatched: 12. Germline CDR1 is MNHEY and CDR2 is SVGAGI. CDR3 protein: CASSYTPQGARGEQYF. The CDR3 DNA is TGTGCCAGCAGTTACACCCCTCAGGGGGCGCGGGGCGAGCAGTACTTC.

This sequence joins TRBV27 and TRBJ1-5, with D unresolved. V gave up 2 bases and J gave up 11 bases, with 16 bases separating them. The CDR3 sequence is 14 residues long. Germline CDR1 reads MNHEY; CDR2 reads SMNVEV (reference sequence). The CDR3 is CASSLRRGSEAQHF. The CDR3 DNA is TGTGCCAGCAGTTTAAGACGGGGATCAGAGGCCCAGCATTTT.

V usage is TRBV6-5 and J usage is TRBJ1-5; D is uncertain. V was shortened by 8 bases and J by 4 bases, with 12 bases between the two germline ends. The CDR3 is made up of 13 amino acids. CDR1 and CDR2 from the germline V gene are MNHEY and SVGAGI. DNA of the CDR3: TGTGCCAGCCTAAAGGTCGGGAATCAGCCCCAGCATTTT. It is translated as CASLKVGNQPQHF.

This chain uses TRBV7-3 with TRBJ2-2, with 7 bases that match TRBD1. CDR3 length: 15 amino acids. Germline V gene data show CDR1 as SGHTA and CDR2 as FQGTGA. With 5 bases clipped from V and 4 bases from J, the junction kept 7 bases outside the gene matches. The CDR3 is CASSPLGQPTGELFF. The CDR3 nucleotides are TGTGCCAGCAGCCCCCTGGGACAGCCCACCGGGGAGCTGTTTTTT.

The chain uses TRBV6-6 and TRBJ2-2, with 8 bases matching TRBD2. The junction had 13 bases not matched to a gene; V was cut back by 7 bases and J by 6 bases. The germline CDR1 and CDR2 sequences are MNHNY and SVGAGI (reference sequence). The CDR3 consists of 16 residues. The DNA for the CDR3 is TGTGCCAGCACCCTAGGTGGGACTAGGTCGGCCGGGGAGCTGTTTTTT. Its protein product is CASTLGGTRSAGELFF.

The chain uses TRBV4-1 and TRBJ2-7, with 12 bases identical to TRBD1. V was clipped by 3 bases and J by 2 bases; unmatched bases: 8. Germline V lookup: CDR1 MGHRA, CDR2 YSYEKL. The CDR3 runs 17 residues. The CDR3: CASSQISRDRGPYEQYF. DNA of the CDR3: TGCGCCAGCAGCCAGATTTCCCGGGACAGGGGGCCCTACGAGCAGTACTTC.

This clone was detected a few times. The chain has TRBV7-8 and TRBJ2-1; D is possibly TRBD1 (5 bases). Trimming pared 4 bases from V and 8 bases from J, leaving 12 bases between. Germline CDR1 is SGHVS and CDR2 is FQNEAQ. CDR3 length: 13 amino acids. In nucleotides, the CDR3 is TGTGCCAGCAGCTCCAGGGTTTGGGATGAGCAGTTCTTC. Translating gives CASSSRVWDEQFF.

This chain joins TRBV19 and TRBJ2-5; tentatively, D is TRBD1 (5 bases). Germline V gene lookup returns CDR1 LNHDA and CDR2 SQIVND (reference sequence). V lost 2 bases and J 5 bases, leaving 12 bases between the germline ends. The CDR3 covers 14 residues. For the CDR3, the DNA is TGTGCCAGTAGTATAAGGGGCTCCACGGAGACCCAGTACTTC. Translated, it gives CASSIRGSTETQYF. Combining the CDR3 with reference TRBV19 and TRBJ2-5 gives the whole variable domain DGGITQSPKYLFRKEGQNVTLSCEQNLNHDAMYWYRQDPGQGLRLIYYSQIVNDFQKGDIAEGYSVSREKKESFPLTVTSAQKNPTAFYLCASSIRGSTETQYFGPGTRLLVL.

The rearrangement joins TRBV18 to TRBJ1-1; D unclear. Germline CDR1 is KGHSH and CDR2 is LQKENI. Trimming pared 6 bases from V and 5 bases from J, leaving 13 bases between. The CDR3 extends over 13 amino acids. DNA of the CDR3: TGTGCCAGCTCCTCGGACTTAGGGACTGAAGCTTTCTTT. Its protein product is CASSSDLGTEAFF.